The clone carrying this T cell receptor beta chain was detected a few times. Its antigen is unidentified. In TCRdb, the RT-PCR reads were re-called with MiXCR into one record per CDR3 protein. The sample includes 150,000 to 200,000 distinct CDR3 sequences, 11% of them seen just once. The data were taken from a study of response to subunit inactivated influenza vaccine. The CDR3 is 12 residues long. Germline lookup yields CDR1 SGHAT and CDR2 FQNNGV. The J segment lost 8 bases and the V segment lost 3 bases, leaving 3 bases of the junction unmatched. Study conclusions and caveats: Authors suggested each seasonal influenza vaccination recruits few new T cells.

This TCR came from a man aged 45 to 65 who received an inactivated influenza vaccine. The V and J genes are TRBV11-2 and TRBJ1-1; 7 bases map to TRBD1. Material: non-naive T cells sorted from PBMCs, obtained roughly 47 days after vaccination. The CDR3 region is CASSFSDREAFF. The DNA of the CDR3 is TGTGCCAGCAGCTTCTCGGACAGGGAAGCTTTCTTT.